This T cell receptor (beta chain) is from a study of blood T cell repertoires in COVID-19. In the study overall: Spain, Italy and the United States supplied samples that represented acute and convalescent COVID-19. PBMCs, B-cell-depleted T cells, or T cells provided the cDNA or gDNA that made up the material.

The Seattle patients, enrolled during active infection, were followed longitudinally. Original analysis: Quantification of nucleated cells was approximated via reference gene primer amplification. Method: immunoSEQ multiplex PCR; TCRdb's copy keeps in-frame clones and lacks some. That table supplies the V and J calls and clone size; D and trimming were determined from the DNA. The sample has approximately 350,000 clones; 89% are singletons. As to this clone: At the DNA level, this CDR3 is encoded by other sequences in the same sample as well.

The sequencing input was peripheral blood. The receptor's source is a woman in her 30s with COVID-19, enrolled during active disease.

The DNA for the CDR3 is TGCGCCAGCAGCTTGGTGGGGAGCTCTGGGGCCAACGTCCTGACTTTC. Its translation is CASSLVGSSGANVLTF. This chain uses TRBV5-1 with TRBJ2-6; a weak D match, TRBD2 (5 bases). The germline V gene has CDR1 SGHRS and CDR2 YFSETQ. The CDR3 covers 16 residues. V lost 0 bases and J 0 bases, leaving 7 bases between the germline ends.